The 32 T cell receptor beta chains listed next were all sequenced from one sample in a study of blood T cell repertoires in COVID-19. Data came from immunoSEQ multiplex PCR; TCRdb stores just in-frame clones and leaves some out. In the table there are under 200,000 clones, roughly 85% of which are singletons. The sequenced sample was peripheral blood. The receptors shown here come from a woman in her 50s with COVID-19, enrolled during active disease.

J is TRBJ2-7 and V is TRBV7-6; possibly TRBD1 for D (6 bases). Germline V gives CDR1 SGHVS, CDR2 FNYEAQ. Trimming stripped 1 base from V and 3 bases from J, with 25 bases between. The CDR3 sequence is 19 residues long. CDR3 region: CASSLESPNGRRGYYEQYF. The CDR3 DNA is TGTGCCAGCAGCTTAGAGTCTCCCAACGGAAGAAGGGGGTACTACGAGCAGTACTTC.

The rearrangement joins TRBV7-2 to TRBJ1-1, with TRBD1 matching 9 bases. The CDR3 length is 14 residues. With V trimmed by 5 bases and J by 8 bases, 9 bases remained unmatched. From germline, CDR1 is SGHTA and CDR2 FQGNSA. DNA for the CDR3: TGTGCCAGCAGCCGGGGGACAGGGAGCCCAGAAGCTTTCTTT. Translation gives CASSRGTGSPEAFF.

This chain links TRBV7-8 with TRBJ1-5; D gene uncertain. V lost 1 base, J lost 4 bases, and 5 bases lay in between. This CDR3 spans 13 amino acids. The germline V gene has CDR1 SGHVS and CDR2 FQNEAQ. The chain's CDR3 is CASSLDSNQPQHF. Here the CDR3 DNA reads TGTGCCAGCAGCTTAGACAGTAATCAGCCCCAGCATTTT.

V is TRBV11-3 and J is TRBJ1-1, with no clear D. From germline, CDR1 is SGHNT and CDR2 YENEEA. The CDR3 sequence is 16 residues long. V was clipped by 0 bases and J by 0 bases, with 11 bases between them. CDR3 DNA sequence: TGTGCCAGCAGCTTAGATGTAACAGCCATGAACACTGAAGCTTTCTTT. It translates to CASSLDVTAMNTEAFF.

The chain carries TRBV10-1 and TRBJ2-1; 10 nucleotides agree with TRBD2. CDR1 and CDR2 from the germline V gene are WNHNN and SYGVQD (reference sequence). J was trimmed by 12 bases and V by 4 bases; bases with no gene match: 6. CDR3 length equals 13 residues. DNA for the CDR3: TGCGCCAGCAGTGCACTAGCGGGGACAGGGCAGTTCTTC. This translates into CASSALAGTGQFF.

The V call is TRBV4-1, the J call TRBJ1-1; D is unclear. Germline V gene sequence: CDR1 MGHRA, CDR2 YSYEKL. Deletions cut 4 bases from V and 5 bases from J, with 17 bases between. The CDR3 covers 15 residues. The CDR3 reads CASSPMAGLETEAFF. The CDR3 region has the DNA TGCGCCAGCAGCCCTATGGCGGGCTTAGAGACTGAAGCTTTCTTT.

The J gene is TRBJ1-1, the V gene TRBV5-1; 8 bases are a match to TRBD1. Trimming removed 5 bases from V and 5 bases from J; junction bases left unmatched: 8. CDR3 length: 14 amino acids. Germline V gene sequence: CDR1 SGHRS, CDR2 YFSETQ. The CDR3 region has the DNA TGCGCCAGCAGATCGGGACAGGAGTCGACTGAAGCTTTCTTT. Translation: CASRSGQESTEAFF.

This clone was counted a single time. The CDR3 loop reads CSASTGTGVGETQYF. The CDR3 DNA reads as TGCAGTGCTAGTACAGGGACAGGGGTGGGGGAGACCCAGTACTTC. The rearrangement links TRBV20-1 to TRBJ2-5; 10 nucleotides align to TRBD1. The V gene's germline CDR1 is DFQATT and CDR2 SNEGSKA (reference sequence). V shed 3 bases and J 5 bases; nucleotides not matched to a gene: 9. CDR3 length: 15 residues.

The chain couples TRBV6-5 to TRBJ1-2, with TRBD1 matching over 8 bases. This CDR3 is 15 amino acids long. V lost 6 bases, J lost 4 bases, and 10 bases stayed unmatched. Germline values: CDR1 MNHEY, CDR2 SVGAGI. This CDR3 is CASRPGQEKLYGYTF. CDR3 in DNA: TGTGCCAGCAGGCCGGGACAGGAGAAACTCTATGGCTACACCTTC.

This chain connects TRBV7-9 to TRBJ2-2; unclear D gene. The CDR3 covers 15 residues. V was pared by 0 bases and J by 4 bases, with 9 bases between. The germline gives CDR1 SEHNR, CDR2 FQNEAQ (reference sequence). The CDR3 DNA follows: TGTGCCAGCAGCTTAGCCGCTGAGGTCACCGGGGAGCTGTTTTTT. This encodes CASSLAAEVTGELFF.

The rearrangement uses TRBV6-1 and TRBJ2-1, with D hard to call. V lost 2 bases and J 0 bases, leaving 8 bases between the germline ends. Germline CDR1 reads MNHNS; CDR2 reads SASEGT. This CDR3 has 15 residues. In nucleotides, the CDR3 is TGTGCCAGCAGTGAACTAGTCAGCTCCTACAATGAGCAGTTCTTC. This encodes CASSELVSSYNEQFF.

The chain links TRBV5-4 to TRBJ1-1; D call uncertain. The germline V gene has CDR1 SGHNT and CDR2 YYREEE (reference sequence). The CDR3 extends over 14 amino acids. Trimming removed 1 base from V and 0 bases from J, with 7 bases in between. This chain's CDR3 is CASSLQFMNTEAFF. The CDR3 DNA reads TGTGCCAGCAGCTTGCAGTTTATGAACACTGAAGCTTTCTTT.

The V gene is TRBV7-9, the J gene TRBJ1-1; 11 bases match TRBD1. The V gene end was trimmed by 4 bases and the J gene end by 10 bases; junction bases not matched to a gene: 2. The CDR3 has 12 residues. Germline V lookup: CDR1 SEHNR, CDR2 FQNEAQ (reference sequence). CDR3 protein: CASSSGQGAAFF. CDR3 bases: TGTGCCAGCAGCTCCGGACAGGGGGCAGCTTTCTTT.

The V and J genes are TRBV6-5 and TRBJ1-1; perhaps TRBD1 as D (5 bases). Germline V lookup: CDR1 MNHEY, CDR2 SVGAGI. The CDR3 runs to 13 residues. The V end was cut by 8 bases, the J end by 6 bases, with 16 bases between. CDR3 amino acids: CASWQGKLAEAFF. The DNA of the CDR3 is TGTGCCAGCTGGCAGGGAAAATTGGCTGAAGCTTTCTTT.

The V and J genes are TRBV7-9 and TRBJ1-1; D is unclear. Germline V gene data show CDR1 as SEHNR and CDR2 as FQNEAQ (reference sequence). V dropped 3 bases and J dropped 8 bases, with 10 bases sitting between them. This CDR3 has 12 residues. The CDR3 DNA is TGTGCCAGCAGCTTTCCTGCCCGGGAAGCTTTCTTT. Residues: CASSFPAREAFF. Looking up the rest from reference TRBV7-9 and TRBJ1-1 gives the full variable domain: DTGVSQNPRHKITKRGQNVTFRCDPISEHNRLYWYRQTLGQGPEFLTYFQNEAQLEKSRLLSDRFSAERPKGSFSTLEIQRTEQGDSAMYLCASSFPAREAFFGQGTRLTVV.

The chain recombines TRBV10-2 with TRBJ1-2; D not certain. The germline V gene encodes CDR1 WSHSY and CDR2 SAAADI. The CDR3 extends over 14 amino acids. V was cut by 0 bases and J by 1 base, with 6 bases left in between. CDR3 DNA sequence: TGCGCCAGCAGTGAGTCCGGGAATAACTATGGCTACACCTTC. Translation gives CASSESGNNYGYTF.

The chain is built from TRBV6-1 and TRBJ1-1, with D perhaps TRBD1 (6 bases). Germline-derived CDR1 and CDR2 are MNHNS and SASEGT. Trimming took 2 bases from V and 10 from J, leaving 14 bases between them. The CDR3 extends over 13 amino acids. CDR3 sequence (DNA): TGTGCCAGCAGTGAACCGCAGGGGAAGAGAGCTTTCTTT. Protein product: CASSEPQGKRAFF.

The rearrangement links TRBV7-9 to TRBJ1-5; D not resolved. This CDR3 has 13 residues. Looked up from germline, CDR1 is SEHNR and CDR2 is FQNEAQ (reference sequence). Trimming took 0 bases from V and 7 from J, leaving 7 bases between them. In nucleotides, the CDR3 is TGTGCCAGCAGCTTAGCAGAGAGGCAGCCCCAGCATTTT. Protein sequence: CASSLAERQPQHF.

This chain connects TRBV18 to TRBJ2-7; a possible D gene is TRBD1 (6 bases). The CDR3 spans 13 residues. V shed 5 bases and J shed 4 bases, with 12 bases lying between them. CDR1 is KGHSH, CDR2 LQKENI, per germline. CDR3 nucleotides: TGTGCCAGCTCAGAAAATACAGGGTACGAGCAGTACTTC. This translates into CASSENTGYEQYF.

This clone has just a few counts. The gene calls are TRBV10-1 and TRBJ1-5, with unresolved D. CDR3 length: 13 residues. Germline lookup yields CDR1 WNHNN and CDR2 SYGVQD (reference sequence). V lost 0 bases to trimming and J lost 5 bases, with 5 bases between them. CDR3 protein: CASSESGHQPQHF. The DNA of the CDR3 is TGCGCCAGCAGTGAGTCGGGCCATCAGCCCCAGCATTTT.

The rearrangement joins TRBV19 to TRBJ2-7; 7 bases match TRBD1. Germline CDR1 is LNHDA and CDR2 is SQIVND (reference sequence). The CDR3 extends over 15 amino acids. V lost 4 bases, J lost 4 bases, and 10 bases stayed unmatched. The CDR3 DNA sequence: TGTGCCAGTAGTAACCCAGGGGGAAAACAGTACGAGCAGTACTTC. Its protein is CASSNPGGKQYEQYF.

The chain has TRBV27 and TRBJ1-2; no firm D call. V was clipped by 2 bases and J by 6 bases, with 10 bases between them. Germline assignment: CDR1 MNHEY and CDR2 SMNVEV (reference sequence). The CDR3 has 13 residues. DNA for the CDR3: TGTGCCAGCAGTTTAAAGGCGGTCGATGGCTACACCTTC. This gives the protein CASSLKAVDGYTF.

This clone turned up a few times. The J gene is TRBJ1-3, the V gene TRBV10-3; D is undetermined. From germline, CDR1 is ENHRY and CDR2 SYGVKD. This CDR3 is built from 11 residues. V dropped 10 bases and J dropped 0 bases, with 4 bases sitting between them. The CDR3 reads CATGSGNTIYF. CDR3 DNA: TGTGCCACGGGCTCTGGAAACACCATATATTTT.

CDR3 residues: CASTPPTTSGGLDTQYF. The CDR3 DNA follows: TGTGCCAGCACCCCCCCGACGACTAGCGGGGGGCTAGATACGCAGTATTTT. The chain joins TRBV25-1 to TRBJ2-3, with 13 bases fitting TRBD2. CDR1 is MGHDK, CDR2 SYGVNS, per germline. CDR3 size: 17 residues. V was clipped by 7 bases and J by 5 bases; unmatched bases: 12.

The rearrangement links TRBV28 to TRBJ1-5, with D tentatively TRBD1 (5 bases). CDR1 and CDR2 (germline): MDHEN, SYDVKM. V was trimmed by 10 bases and J by 0 bases, leaving 13 bases between them. The CDR3 is made up of 14 amino acids. The CDR3 spells CATGHLYSNQPQHF. The CDR3 DNA is TGTGCCACAGGGCACCTTTATAGCAATCAGCCCCAGCATTTT.

The genes are TRBV4-2 and TRBJ1-3, with a possible D match to TRBD1 (5 bases). V was trimmed by 1 base and J by 4 bases, leaving 14 bases between them. The CDR3 length is 16 residues. Germline loops: CDR1 LGHNA, CDR2 YNFKEQ. In DNA, the CDR3 is TGTGCCAGCAGCCAAGGCAGTGCAGGGTTCGGAAACACCATATATTTT. Protein sequence: CASSQGSAGFGNTIYF.

J is TRBJ2-3 and V is TRBV6-6; TRBD1 agrees at 10 bases. The V segment lost 6 bases and the J segment 4 bases; nucleotides outside the gene matches: 7. Germline CDR1 MNHNY, CDR2 SVGAGI (reference sequence). The CDR3 runs 15 residues. The CDR3 protein is CASRRRQGASDTQYF. The CDR3 DNA reads TGTGCCAGCAGACGCCGACAGGGGGCTTCAGATACGCAGTATTTT.

A remark on this clone: The sample carries other DNA sequences with the same CDR3. The chain joins TRBV11-2 to TRBJ1-2; 8 nucleotides agree with TRBD1. The CDR3 length is 14 residues. V was pared by 5 bases and J by 4 bases, with 6 bases of the junction left unmatched. The germline V gene encodes CDR1 SGHAT and CDR2 FQNNGV. CDR3 coding DNA: TGTGCCAGCAGCCCAGGACAGGGAGGCTATGGCTACACCTTC. It yields the protein CASSPGQGGYGYTF.

V and J are TRBV11-3 and TRBJ2-3; TRBD2 matches 12 bases. Per germline, CDR1 SGHNT and CDR2 YENEEA. The ends lost 4 bases at V and 1 base at J; junction bases unmatched: 6. The CDR3 runs to 17 residues. The CDR3 coding sequence is TGTGCCAGCAGCTCCATACTAGCGGGGGGACGCACAGATACGCAGTATTTT. Amino acids: CASSSILAGGRTDTQYF.

The chain couples TRBV7-2 to TRBJ1-3; D is perhaps TRBD1 (6 bases). CDR3 size: 13 residues. Germline V lookup: CDR1 SGHTA, CDR2 FQGNSA. Trimming shortened V by 3 bases and J by 9 bases, and 12 bases separated the two germline ends. The CDR3 coding sequence is TGTGCCAGCAGCTTCCGGACAGACGGCACCATATATTTT. This gives the protein CASSFRTDGTIYF. Filled out from reference TRBV7-2 and TRBJ1-3, the complete variable domain reads GAGVSQSPSNKVTEKGKDVELRCDPISGHTALYWYRQSLGQGLEFLIYFQGNSAPDKSGLPSDRFSAERTGGSVSTLTIQRTQQEDSAVYLCASSFRTDGTIYFGEGSWLTVV.

The V and J genes are TRBV30 and TRBJ2-7, with D unclear. This CDR3 is built from 13 residues. Between the trimmed V and J ends, which lost 0 bases and 2 bases, there was a span of 8 bases. Looked up from germline, CDR1 is GTSNPN and CDR2 is SVGIG (reference sequence). The CDR3 loop reads CAWSVARAYEQYF. The CDR3 region has the DNA TGTGCCTGGAGTGTAGCCCGAGCCTACGAGCAGTACTTC.

This chain uses TRBV11-3 with TRBJ1-4; TRBD1 might be the D (5 bases). This CDR3 contains 17 residues. The germline V and J ends were trimmed by 1 base and 5 bases, with 17 bases remaining between them. Germline V gene data show CDR1 as SGHNT and CDR2 as YENEEA. DNA of the CDR3: TGTGCCAGCAGCTTAGTAATTGGGGCAGCTAACAATGAAAAACTGTTTTTT. Amino acid sequence: CASSLVIGAANNEKLFF.